This T cell receptor beta chain came from a study of OX40 agonist ivuxolimab in advanced cancers. The table came from immunoSEQ multiplex PCR; TCRdb's copy has only in-frame clones and leaves some out. The table has roughly 27,000 clones, 85% to 90% seen once. CDR1 SGHNT and CDR2 YYREEE come from the germline V gene (reference sequence). This CDR3 has 12 amino acids. V shed 7 bases, J shed 5 bases, and the junction held 3 bases outside the gene matches. This clone was counted a single time. The receptor was isolated from an adult with an advanced solid tumor such as melanoma, head and neck, liver or kidney cancer. The sample consisted of CD4+ or CD8+ T cells sorted from blood, taken in a trial of the OX40 agonist ivuxolimab. The chain recombines TRBV5-4 with TRBJ2-1; 7 bases are a match to TRBD2. In nucleotides, the CDR3 is TGTGCCAGCGCCGGGGGGAACAATGAGCAGTTCTTC. Protein: CASAGGNNEQFF.